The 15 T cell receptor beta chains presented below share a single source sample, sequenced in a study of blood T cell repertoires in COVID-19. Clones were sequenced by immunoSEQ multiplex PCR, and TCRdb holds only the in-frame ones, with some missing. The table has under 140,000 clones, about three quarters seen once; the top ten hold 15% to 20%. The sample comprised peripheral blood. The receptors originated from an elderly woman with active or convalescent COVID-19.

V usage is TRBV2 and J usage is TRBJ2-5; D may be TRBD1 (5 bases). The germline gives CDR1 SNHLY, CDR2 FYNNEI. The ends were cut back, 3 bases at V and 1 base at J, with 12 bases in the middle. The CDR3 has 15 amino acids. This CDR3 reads CASSDWADTQETQYF. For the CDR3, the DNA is TGTGCCAGCAGTGATTGGGCGGACACCCAAGAGACCCAGTACTTC.

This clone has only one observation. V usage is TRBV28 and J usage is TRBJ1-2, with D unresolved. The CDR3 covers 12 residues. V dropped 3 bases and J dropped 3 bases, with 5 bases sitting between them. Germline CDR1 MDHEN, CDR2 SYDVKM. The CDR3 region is CASSFRDYGYTF. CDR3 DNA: TGTGCCAGCAGTTTCCGGGACTATGGCTACACCTTC.

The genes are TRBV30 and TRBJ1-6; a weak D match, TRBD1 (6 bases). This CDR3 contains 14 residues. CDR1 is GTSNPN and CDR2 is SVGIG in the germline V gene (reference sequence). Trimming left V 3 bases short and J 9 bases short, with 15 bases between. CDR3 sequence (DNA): TGTGCCTGGAGAACTACAGGGTCCGGTTCACCCCTCCACTTT. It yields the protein CAWRTTGSGSPLHF.

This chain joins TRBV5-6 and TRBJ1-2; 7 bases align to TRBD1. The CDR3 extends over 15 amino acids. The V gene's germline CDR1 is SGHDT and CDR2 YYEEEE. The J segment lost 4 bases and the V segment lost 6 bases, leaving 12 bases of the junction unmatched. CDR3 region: CASNKRNRGPYGYTF. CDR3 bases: TGTGCCAGCAACAAAAGGAACAGGGGTCCCTATGGCTACACCTTC.

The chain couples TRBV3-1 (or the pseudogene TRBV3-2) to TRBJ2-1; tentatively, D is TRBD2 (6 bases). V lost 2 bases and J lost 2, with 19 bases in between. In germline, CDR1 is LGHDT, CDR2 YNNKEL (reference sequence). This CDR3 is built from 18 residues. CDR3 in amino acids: CASSQRGSPRGAYNEQFF. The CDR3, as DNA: TGTGCCAGCAGCCAACGCGGTTCCCCTCGCGGGGCCTACAATGAGCAGTTCTTC.

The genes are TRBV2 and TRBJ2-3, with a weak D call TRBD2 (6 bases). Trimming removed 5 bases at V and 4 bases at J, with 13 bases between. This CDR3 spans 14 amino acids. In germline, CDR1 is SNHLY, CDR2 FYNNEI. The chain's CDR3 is CASSRGGTADTQYF. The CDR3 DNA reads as TGTGCCAGCAGTAGGGGCGGGACTGCAGATACGCAGTATTTT.

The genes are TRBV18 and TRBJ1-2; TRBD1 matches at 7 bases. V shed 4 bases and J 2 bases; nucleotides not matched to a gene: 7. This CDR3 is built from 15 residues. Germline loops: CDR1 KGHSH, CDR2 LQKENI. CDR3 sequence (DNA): TGTGCCAGCTCACAGGGACAGATTCCAAACTATGGCTACACCTTC. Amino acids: CASSQGQIPNYGYTF.

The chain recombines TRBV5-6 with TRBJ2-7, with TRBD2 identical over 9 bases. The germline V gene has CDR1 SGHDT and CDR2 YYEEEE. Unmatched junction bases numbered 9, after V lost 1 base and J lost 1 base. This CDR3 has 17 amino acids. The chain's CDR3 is CASSLPVWREGSYEQYF. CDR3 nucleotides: TGTGCCAGCAGCTTGCCTGTGTGGCGGGAGGGGTCCTACGAGCAGTACTTC.

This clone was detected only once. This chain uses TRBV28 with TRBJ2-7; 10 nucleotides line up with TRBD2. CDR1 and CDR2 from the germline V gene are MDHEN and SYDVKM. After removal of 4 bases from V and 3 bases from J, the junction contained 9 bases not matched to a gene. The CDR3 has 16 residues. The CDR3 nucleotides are TGTGCCAGCAGTTCCGGAGGGACTAGCGTTAACTACGAGCAGTACTTC. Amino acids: CASSSGGTSVNYEQYF.

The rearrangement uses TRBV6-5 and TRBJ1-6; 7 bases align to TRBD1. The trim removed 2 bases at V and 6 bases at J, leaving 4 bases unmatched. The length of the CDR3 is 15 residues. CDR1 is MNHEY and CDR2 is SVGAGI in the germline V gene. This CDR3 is CASSYRGRRNSPLHF. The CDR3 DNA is TGTGCCAGCAGTTACAGGGGGCGGCGTAATTCACCCCTCCACTTT.

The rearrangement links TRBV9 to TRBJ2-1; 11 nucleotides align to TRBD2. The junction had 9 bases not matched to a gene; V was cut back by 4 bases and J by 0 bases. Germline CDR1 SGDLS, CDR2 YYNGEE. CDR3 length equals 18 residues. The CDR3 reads CASSPRTSGPISYNEQFF. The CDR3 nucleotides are TGTGCCAGCAGCCCTAGGACTAGCGGGCCAATCTCCTACAATGAGCAGTTCTTC.

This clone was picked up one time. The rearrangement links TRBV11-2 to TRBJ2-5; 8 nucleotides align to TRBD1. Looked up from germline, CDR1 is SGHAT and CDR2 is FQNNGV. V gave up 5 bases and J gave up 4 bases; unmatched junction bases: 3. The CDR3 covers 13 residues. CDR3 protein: CASSRTGPETQYF. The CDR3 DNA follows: TGTGCCAGCAGCAGGACAGGGCCAGAGACCCAGTACTTC.

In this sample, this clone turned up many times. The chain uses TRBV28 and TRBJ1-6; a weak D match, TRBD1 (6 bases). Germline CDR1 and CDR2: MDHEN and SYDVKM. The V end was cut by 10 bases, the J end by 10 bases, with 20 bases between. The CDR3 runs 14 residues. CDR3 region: CATLGGALRSPLHF. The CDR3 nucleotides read TGTGCCACCCTAGGGGGGGCGCTTCGATCACCCCTCCACTTT. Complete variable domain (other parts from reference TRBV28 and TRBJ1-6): DVKVTQSSRYLVKRTGEKVFLECVQDMDHENMFWYRQDPGLGLRLIYFSYDVKMKEKGDIPEGYSVSREKKERFSLILESASTNQTSMYLCATLGGALRSPLHFGNGTRLTVT.

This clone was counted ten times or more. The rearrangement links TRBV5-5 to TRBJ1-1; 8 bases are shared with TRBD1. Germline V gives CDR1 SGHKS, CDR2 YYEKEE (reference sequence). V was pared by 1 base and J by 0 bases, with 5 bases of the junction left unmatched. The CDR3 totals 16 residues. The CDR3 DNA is TGTGCCAGCAGCTTGAGCCAGGGGGCGTTGAACACTGAAGCTTTCTTT. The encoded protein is CASSLSQGALNTEAFF.

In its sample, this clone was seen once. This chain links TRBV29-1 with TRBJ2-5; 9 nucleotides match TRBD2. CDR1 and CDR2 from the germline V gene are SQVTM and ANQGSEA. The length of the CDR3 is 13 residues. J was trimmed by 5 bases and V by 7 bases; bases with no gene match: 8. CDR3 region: CSAGLATEETQYF. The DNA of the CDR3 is TGCAGCGCAGGACTAGCGACGGAGGAGACCCAGTACTTC.